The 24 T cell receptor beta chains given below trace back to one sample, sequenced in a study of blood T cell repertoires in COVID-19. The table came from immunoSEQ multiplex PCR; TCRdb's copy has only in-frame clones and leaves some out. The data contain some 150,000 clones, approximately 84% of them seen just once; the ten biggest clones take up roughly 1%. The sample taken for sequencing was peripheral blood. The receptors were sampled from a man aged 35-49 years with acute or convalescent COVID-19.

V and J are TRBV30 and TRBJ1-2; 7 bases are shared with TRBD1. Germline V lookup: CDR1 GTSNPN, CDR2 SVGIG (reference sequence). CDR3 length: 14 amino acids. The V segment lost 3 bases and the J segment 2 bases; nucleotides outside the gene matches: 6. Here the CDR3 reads CAWSNPGQNYGYTF. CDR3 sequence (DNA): TGTGCCTGGAGCAATCCGGGACAGAACTATGGCTACACCTTC.

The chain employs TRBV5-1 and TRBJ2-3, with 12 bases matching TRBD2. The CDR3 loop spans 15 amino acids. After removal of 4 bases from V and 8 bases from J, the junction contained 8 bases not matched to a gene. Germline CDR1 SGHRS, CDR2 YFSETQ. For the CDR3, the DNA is TGCGCCAGCAGCACGGAGACTAGCGGGGGTGGTACGCAGTATTTT. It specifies CASSTETSGGGTQYF.

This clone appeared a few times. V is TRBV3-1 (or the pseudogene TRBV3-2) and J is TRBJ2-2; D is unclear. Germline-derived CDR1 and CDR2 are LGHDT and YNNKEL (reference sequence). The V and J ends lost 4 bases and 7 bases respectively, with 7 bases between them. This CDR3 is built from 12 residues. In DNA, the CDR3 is TGTGCCAGCAGCCCCCCGGTCGGGGAGCTGTTTTTT. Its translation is CASSPPVGELFF.

The DNA of the CDR3 is TGCGCCAGCAGTGATACGGGGGGTTCCTACAATGAGCAGTTCTTC. Translation: CASSDTGGSYNEQFF. This chain joins TRBV10-1 and TRBJ2-1, with 7 bases identical to TRBD2. V lost 3 bases to trimming and J lost 1 base; unmatched junction nucleotides: 3. This CDR3 has 15 residues. In germline, CDR1 is WNHNN, CDR2 SYGVQD (reference sequence).

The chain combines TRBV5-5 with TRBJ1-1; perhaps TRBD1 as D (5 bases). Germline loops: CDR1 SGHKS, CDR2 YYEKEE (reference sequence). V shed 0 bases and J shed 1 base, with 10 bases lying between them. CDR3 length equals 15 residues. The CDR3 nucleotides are TGTGCCAGCAGCTTGGTTTCCGGGGGGAACACTGAAGCTTTCTTT. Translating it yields CASSLVSGGNTEAFF.

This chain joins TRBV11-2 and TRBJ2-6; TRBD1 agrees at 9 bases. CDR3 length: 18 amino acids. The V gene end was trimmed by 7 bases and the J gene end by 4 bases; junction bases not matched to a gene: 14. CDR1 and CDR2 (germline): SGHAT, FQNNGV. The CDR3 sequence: CASTVKTGGALGANVLTF. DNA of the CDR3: TGTGCCAGCACCGTGAAAACAGGGGGCGCTTTGGGGGCCAACGTCCTGACTTTC.

CDR3 bases: TGTGCCAGCTGCCGAGACTACAATGAGCAGTTCTTC. As protein: CASCRDYNEQFF. The chain employs TRBV19 and TRBJ2-1; D is undetermined. There are 12 residues in the CDR3. From germline, CDR1 is LNHDA and CDR2 SQIVND (reference sequence). Trimming stripped 9 bases from V and 3 bases from J, with 9 bases between.

Here the CDR3 reads CASTSPGQPQHF. CDR3 in DNA: TGTGCCAGCACTTCTCCCGGTCAGCCCCAGCATTTT. V gene TRBV28 combines with J gene TRBJ1-5, with D uncertain. Trimming removed 7 bases from V and 6 bases from J, with 10 bases in between. The germline CDR1 and CDR2 sequences are MDHEN and SYDVKM. The CDR3 runs to 12 residues.

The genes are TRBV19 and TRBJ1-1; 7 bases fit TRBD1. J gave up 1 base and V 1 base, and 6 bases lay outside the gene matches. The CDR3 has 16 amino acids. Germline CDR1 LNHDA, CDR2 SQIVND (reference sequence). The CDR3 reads CASSIGGTGANTEAFF. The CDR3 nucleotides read TGTGCCAGTAGTATAGGTGGAACAGGGGCGAACACTGAAGCTTTCTTT.

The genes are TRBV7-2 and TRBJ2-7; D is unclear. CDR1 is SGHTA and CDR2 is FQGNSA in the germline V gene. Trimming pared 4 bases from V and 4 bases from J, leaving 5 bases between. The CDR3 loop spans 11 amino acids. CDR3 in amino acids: CASSSQYEQYF. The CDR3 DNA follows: TGTGCCAGCAGCTCTCAGTACGAGCAGTACTTC.

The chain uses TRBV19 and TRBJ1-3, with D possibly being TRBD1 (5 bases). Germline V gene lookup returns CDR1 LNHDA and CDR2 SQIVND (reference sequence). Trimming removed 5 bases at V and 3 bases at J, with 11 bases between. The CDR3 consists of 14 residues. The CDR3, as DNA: TGTGCCAGTAGTCCCCAGGGTGTTGGAAACACCATATATTTT. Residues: CASSPQGVGNTIYF.

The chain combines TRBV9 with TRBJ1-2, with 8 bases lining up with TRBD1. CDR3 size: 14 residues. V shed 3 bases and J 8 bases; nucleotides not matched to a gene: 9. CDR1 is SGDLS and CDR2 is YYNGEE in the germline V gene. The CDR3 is CASSARTGRGGYTF. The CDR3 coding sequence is TGTGCCAGCAGCGCCAGGACAGGGAGAGGGGGCTACACCTTC.

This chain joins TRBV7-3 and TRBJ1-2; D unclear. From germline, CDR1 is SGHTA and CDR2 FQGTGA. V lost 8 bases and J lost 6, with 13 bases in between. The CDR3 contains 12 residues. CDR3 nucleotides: TGTGCCAGCTCAGAGGAGGTTCATGGCTACACCTTC. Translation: CASSEEVHGYTF.

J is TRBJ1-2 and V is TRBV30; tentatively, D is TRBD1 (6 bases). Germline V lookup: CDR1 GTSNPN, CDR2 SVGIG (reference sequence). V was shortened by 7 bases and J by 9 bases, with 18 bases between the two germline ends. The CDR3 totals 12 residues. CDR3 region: CASRPGQGSYTF. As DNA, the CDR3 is TGTGCCTCCCGCCCGGGGCAGGGGAGCTACACCTTC.

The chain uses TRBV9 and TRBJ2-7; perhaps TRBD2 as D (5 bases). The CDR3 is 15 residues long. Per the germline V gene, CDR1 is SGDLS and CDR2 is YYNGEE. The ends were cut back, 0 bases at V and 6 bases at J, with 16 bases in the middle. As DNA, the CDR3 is TGTGCCAGCAGCGTAGATCTGGAGTCGGGGTCCGAGCAGTACTTC. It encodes CASSVDLESGSEQYF.

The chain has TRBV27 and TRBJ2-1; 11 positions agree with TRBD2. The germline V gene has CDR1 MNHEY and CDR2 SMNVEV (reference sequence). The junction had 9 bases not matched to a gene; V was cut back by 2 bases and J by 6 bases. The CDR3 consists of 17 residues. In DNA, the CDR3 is TGTGCCAGCAGTTTACTTCTTAGCGGGGGGGCCGTCAATGAGCAGTTCTTC. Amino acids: CASSLLLSGGAVNEQFF.

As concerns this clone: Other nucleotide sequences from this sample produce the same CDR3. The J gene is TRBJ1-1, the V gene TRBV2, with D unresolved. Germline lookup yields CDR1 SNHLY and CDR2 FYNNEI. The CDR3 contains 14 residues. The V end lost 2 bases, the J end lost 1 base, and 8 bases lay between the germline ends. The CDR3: CASSERETNTEAFF. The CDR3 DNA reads TGTGCCAGCAGTGAAAGGGAGACGAACACTGAAGCTTTCTTT.

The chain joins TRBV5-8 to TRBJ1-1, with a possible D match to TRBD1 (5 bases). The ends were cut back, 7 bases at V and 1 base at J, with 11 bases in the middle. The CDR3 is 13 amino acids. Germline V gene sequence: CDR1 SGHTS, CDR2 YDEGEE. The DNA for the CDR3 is TGTGCCAGCGCTCGACAGAGGAACACTGAAGCTTTCTTT. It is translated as CASARQRNTEAFF.

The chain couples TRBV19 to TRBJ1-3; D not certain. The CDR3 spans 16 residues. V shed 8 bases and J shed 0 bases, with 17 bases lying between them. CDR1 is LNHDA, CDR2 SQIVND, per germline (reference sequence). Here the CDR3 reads CASPFEGGLSGNTIYF. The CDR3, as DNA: TGTGCCAGTCCCTTCGAGGGAGGGCTCTCTGGAAACACCATATATTTT.

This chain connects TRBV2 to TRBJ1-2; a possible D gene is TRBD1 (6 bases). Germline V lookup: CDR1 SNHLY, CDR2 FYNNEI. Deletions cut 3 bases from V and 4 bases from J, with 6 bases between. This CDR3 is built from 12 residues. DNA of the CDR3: TGTGCCAGCAGTGAGGGGGCCTATGGCTACACCTTC. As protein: CASSEGAYGYTF. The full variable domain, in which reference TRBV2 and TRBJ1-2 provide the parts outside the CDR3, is EPEVTQTPSHQVTQMGQEVILRCVPISNHLYFYWYRQILGQKVEFLVSFYNNEISEKSEIFDDQFSVERPDGSNFTLKIRSTKLEDSAMYFCASSEGAYGYTFGSGTRLTVV.

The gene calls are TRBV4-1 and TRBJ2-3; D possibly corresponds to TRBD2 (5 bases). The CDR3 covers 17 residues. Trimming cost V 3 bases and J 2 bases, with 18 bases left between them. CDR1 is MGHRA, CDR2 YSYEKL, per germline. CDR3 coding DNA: TGCGCCAGCAGCCAGGTAGAAAGCGGAGGAAACACAGATACGCAGTATTTT. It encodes CASSQVESGGNTDTQYF.

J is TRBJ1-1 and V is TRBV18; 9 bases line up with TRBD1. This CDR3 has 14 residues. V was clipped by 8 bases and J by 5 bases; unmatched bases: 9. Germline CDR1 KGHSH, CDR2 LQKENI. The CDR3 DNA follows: TGTGCCAGCACCCGGGACAGGGAAGGGACTGAAGCTTTCTTT. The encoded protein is CASTRDREGTEAFF. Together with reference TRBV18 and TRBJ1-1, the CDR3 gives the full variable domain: NAGVMQNPRHLVRRRGQEARLRCSPMKGHSHVYWYRQLPEEGLKFMVYLQKENIIDESGMPKERFSAEFPKEGPSILRIQQVVRGDSAAYFCASTRDREGTEAFFGQGTRLTVV.

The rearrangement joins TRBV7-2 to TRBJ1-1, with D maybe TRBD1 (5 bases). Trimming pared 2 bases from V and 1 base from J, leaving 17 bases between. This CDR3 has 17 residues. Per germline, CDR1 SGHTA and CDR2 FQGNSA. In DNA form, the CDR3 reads TGTGCCAGCAGCTTATTCTCGGGTGGACAAACGAACACTGAAGCTTTCTTT. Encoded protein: CASSLFSGGQTNTEAFF.

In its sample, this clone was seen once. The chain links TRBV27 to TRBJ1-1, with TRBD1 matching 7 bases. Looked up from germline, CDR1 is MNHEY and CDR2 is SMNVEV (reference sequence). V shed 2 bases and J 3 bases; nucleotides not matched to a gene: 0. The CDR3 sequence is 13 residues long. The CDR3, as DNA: TGTGCCAGCAGTTTACAGGGGGACACTGAAGCTTTCTTT. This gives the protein CASSLQGDTEAFF.